This T cell receptor (beta chain) originates from a study of cytomegalovirus exposure and HLA in healthy donors (dated by TCRdb to about 2017). General notes on the study: In an earlier analysis of some 550 of the donors, about 260 Gb of sequence data and 100 million or so unique TCR beta sequences from 180 million or so T cells were reported. Class I and class II HLA loci were covered by the typing at four-digit resolution. The number of donors typed differed by locus, with about 629-630 for A, B, C, DRB1 and DQB1, about 500 for DQA1, 606 for DPA1, and approximately 470 for DPB1. Among a few hundred genotyped donors of the cohort, an average of approximately 230,000 unique TCR beta nucleotide sequences were sequenced per donor, roughly 20% of them non-productive. To predict cytomegalovirus infection status, the study combined high-throughput TCR immunosequencing, statistical association of individual TCRs with disease status, and machine learning. In a later genetic analysis, genome-wide SNP genotypes for about three fifths of the roughly 670 donors were used, and that subset was treated as a discovery cohort. Rather than drawing on any new phenotypic data, the later analysis identified candidate immune exposures from TCR beta sequences and the way those sequences occurred across donors. To decide whether each TCR beta V gene segment behaved as functional or pseudogenic, an earlier analysis of approximately 590 of the donors relied on high-throughput TCR beta sequencing. About 280 gigabases of sequencing data and around 90 million unique TCR sequences made up an early release that covered approximately 620 HLA-typed donors. Donor age, sex, ethnicity and CMV serostatus were compiled alongside the repertoire data. Because of strong linkage in the cohort, a few DR-DQ haplotypes were treated as single units for association and clustering. A later analysis re-examined previously published TCR beta repertoires from roughly 650 donors and added high-resolution HLA genotyping to investigate patterns of TCR occurrence. Of the roughly 400 genotyped donors, less than 90% were placed in the genetic ancestry cluster associated with self-reported Caucasian donors. Every repertoire in the discovery cohort had been generated on one and the same sequencing platform. In addition to the first cohort of about 650 subjects, a separate validation cohort of 130 or so different subjects was used. The study aimed to test whether signatures of past pathogen exposure could be identified by cataloging public T cell receptors. The study profiled the T cell repertoires of 500 to 800 subjects by immunosequencing and related them to cytomegalovirus serostatus.

As to this clone: The antigen this receptor binds is unknown.

The cohort was made up of about 670 healthy bone marrow donors. At the time of sampling, every cohort member was nominally healthy, though immune exposures that went unrecorded were likely present. The donor tested CMV seronegative, placing the donor among the 350 to 400 seronegative members of the cohort. Every donor gave a peripheral blood sample, and the peripheral blood mononuclear cells from that sample were used for TCR beta sequencing. Genomic DNA was extracted from the blood cell samples with the Qiagen DNeasy Blood Extraction Kit. The cysteine opens and the phenylalanine closes a CDR3 of 19 amino acids. Only the CDR3 part of the read is kept: 57 bases, read in frame from the first base. From a lookup of the germline V gene, CDR1 and CDR2 are SGHTA and FQGNSA. Trimming at the junction amounts to 2 bases on V and 0 bases on J, and the germline ends lie 19 bases apart. General study outcomes and caveats: When HLA alleles, especially DR and DQ, strongly co-occurred, TCR associations were difficult to assign to individual alleles. According to a later genetic analysis, donors in an Asian-associated ancestry cluster had fewer N-insertions in productive TCRs than the roughly 670-donor mean. A few of the identified cytomegalovirus-associated TCR beta chains were confirmed in vitro to be specific for cytomegalovirus antigens. A later genetic analysis associated a missense DCLRE1C variant with V-gene and J-gene trimming of TCR beta chains, and an independent cohort replicated the association. HLA typing was unavailable for some donors at each locus, so association tests used only the typed subset. The authors suggested that the approach could potentially be extended to other disease states and immunological phenotypes. In both the original and validation cohorts, the classifier was reported to diagnose cytomegalovirus status with high specificity and sensitivity. In an earlier analysis of about 550 of the donors, most TCR beta V segments were observed in productive rearrangements about 87% or about 30% of the time, broadly matching IMGT annotations. A total of roughly 160 TCR beta chains were listed by the study as associated with cytomegalovirus. According to a later analysis, parvovirus B19, influenza, CMV and Epstein-Barr virus appeared linked to several top co-occurrence clusters. In a later analysis, 16,951 TCR beta sequences were associated with specific HLA alleles at a false discovery rate of 0.05. Compared with equally common non-associated chains, HLA-associated TCR beta chains in a later analysis were more clonally expanded and had lower generation probabilities. Correlated functional status among segregating V segments might be attributable to linkage disequilibrium, but an unknown experimental factor could not be ruled out. The cohort was sequenced for TCR beta chains only, and without alpha or paired-chain data the features that could be detected were limited. A further reported finding was that TCR beta sequences accurately predicted the HLA-A and HLA-B alleles for most subjects in the first cohort. A later analysis found that most CMV-associated TCR beta chains appeared HLA-restricted, with HLA associations seemingly driven largely by CMV exposure. A later analysis found that TCR association rates varied across HLA loci, with DRB1 alleles showing the most associated TCRs and HLA-C alleles the fewest. Roughly 17 rarely observed V segments, including chromosome 9 orphons, were excluded from the earlier analysis of a few hundred of the donors because counts were too low. The 87-base-pair reads could not distinguish some IMGT-functional V segments, including TRBV6-2 and TRBV6-3, so those segments were excluded. Most TCR sequences were observed very rarely across donors, whereas some public TCRs were present in many individuals. Sequencing depth was assumed to be roughly uniform across donors in the presence/absence analyses, though that assumption may not hold. A cluster of highly shared sequence variants was judged likely to represent a technical artifact of the sequencing pipeline. Immune exposure information for the cohort was limited to CMV serostatus.

Receptor libraries were prepared by the immunoSEQ multiplex PCR assay. A mixture of 60 forward primers for TCR Vbeta segments and 13 reverse primers for TCR Jbeta segments was used in the multiplex PCR. Amplification of the CDR3 region of rearranged TCR beta genes was performed with a multiplex PCR assay on genomic DNA. The Illumina HiSeq System was used to sequence the amplified TCR beta libraries as 87-base-pair reads. The study's processing was this. Across the roughly 670 repertoires, a later analysis counted tens of millions of unique TCR beta chains, 9 million to 14 million of which were shared by at least two donors. A nearest-neighbor algorithm error-corrected the raw reads and collapsed the reads into unique sequences, merging closely related sequences to remove PCR and sequencing errors. V, D and J gene segments were assigned by aligning CDR3 sequences to IMGT reference sequences. For a sequence to be retained, at least a six-nucleotide match to both a V gene segment and a J gene segment was required. Rearrangements were classified as productive when the CDR3 lacked stop codons and remained in frame with V and J, and all other rearrangements were classified as non-productive. Following IMGT convention, CDR3 was defined as the stretch from the second conserved V-encoded cysteine to the conserved J-encoded phenylalanine. The earlier analysis of some 550 of the donors excluded any sequence lacking an unambiguous match to a single V gene segment. In an earlier analysis of around 600 of the donors, V segments were called functional above 56.7% productive rearrangements and were called segregating when the between-donor standard deviation exceeded 5%. To diagnose cytomegalovirus status from the catalog of TCR beta chain sequences, a statistical classification framework was built. A later analysis assigned V and J genes by comparing TCR nucleotide sequences with IMGT/GENE-DB human TR gene sequences. A later analysis assigned CDR3 sequences and most-parsimonious VDJ recombination scenarios with the TCRdist pipeline. A later analysis defined each TCR beta chain by its CDR3 amino acid sequence plus V-gene family, and excluded reads lacking a unique V-gene family. A later analysis removed 450 to 600 highly shared, low-generation-probability nucleotide sequences to deal with suspected cross-contamination and a sequencing artifact. In a later analysis, a clonal expansion index was calculated for each public chain from normalized within-repertoire ranks of inferred template counts. In a later analysis, generation probabilities were computed using a VDJ recombination model fitted to out-of-frame rearrangements, and the results were checked against IGoR. A later analysis scored TCR-TCR, TCR-HLA and TCR-CMV co-occurrence with hypergeometric tests, applying a repertoire-size bias correction to TCR pairs. False discovery rates were estimated in a later analysis by permuting HLA or CMV assignments 20 times. In a later analysis, co-occurring TCRs were grouped using DBSCAN, and TCRdist sequence similarity was added for clustering within HLA-allele-positive subsets. Repertoires with fewer than 30,000 or more than 120,000 public chains, plus five repertoires with anomalous nucleotide sharing, were excluded from co-occurrence clustering. The clones in this table, taken by TCRdb from immuneACCESS, are in-frame only. Not every clone is retained; where verified, under half of the shortfall comes from an unresolved V gene, and the cause of the rest is unknown. The V and J calls and clone size are taken from that table; D and trimming were inferred from the DNA. This sample's records show 60,000 to 70,000 clones. About a sixth of the sample is held by the ten biggest clonotypes.

Sequencing was done on a sample of PBMCs. This chain joins TRBV7-2 to TRBJ2-2; possibly the D gene is TRBD1, per 7 matching bases. This TCR was sampled from a boy between 10 and 17 years old in good health and CMV-seronegative. The encoded CDR3 is CASSLKGLGGQANTGELFF. The DNA reads TGTGCCAGCAGCTTAAAAGGGCTGGGAGGACAGGCGAACACCGGGGAGCTGTTTTTT.